This paragraph reports one T cell receptor beta chain. Its antigen has not been determined. Nothing much larger sits one base from this clone, and base qualities are not available. At one collaborating source in Seattle, patients were enrolled during active infection and were followed longitudinally through the course of disease. The collaborating institutions used their own protocols to collect whole blood in K2EDTA tubes. For TCRbeta analysis, collaborators shipped samples in one of three forms: frozen whole blood, isolated PBMCs, or DNA extracted from either of those sample types. TCRbeta CDR3 regions were amplified from genomic DNA using the immunoSEQ Assay, a bias-controlled multiplex PCR. The original methods were these. The number of nucleated cells in each sample was estimated from the amplification of reference gene primers within the assay. To quantify the absolute abundance of each unique TCRbeta CDR3 rearrangement, sequence reads were collapsed and filtered. For each sample, productive Simpson clonality was calculated as the square root of Simpson's diversity index over productive rearrangements. In TCRdb, the immuneACCESS table is reduced to in-frame sequences with V and J assigned. These tables do not hold every clone; where another copy was compared, an unresolved V gene accounts for under half, and the others remain unexplained. The V and J calls and clone size come from that table; D and trimming were worked out from the DNA. The sample has fewer than 650,000 clones on record, roughly 89% of them singletons. About 8% of the sample comes from the top ten.

CDR1 and CDR2 are read off the germline V gene as MDHEN and SYDVKM. The CDR3 measures 13 amino acids from cysteine to phenylalanine. Only CDR3 DNA is held: 39 bases, read in frame from base 1. A distance of 15 bases separates the germline ends of V and J, which lose 8 bases and 5 bases respectively. The entry originates in a study of blood T cell repertoires in COVID-19 (dated by TCRdb to the early 2020s). Looking at the study overall: Collaborator samples came from the United States, Italy and Spain and covered acute and convalescent phases of COVID-19. HLA class I and class II types, where available, came from metadata supplied by the sample provider rather than from assay-based typing. The material from the prospective study consisted of cDNA or gDNA derived from T cells, B-cell-depleted T cells, or PBMCs. Nearly every sample came with metadata listing a de-identified subject ID, COVID-19 status, age in years and sex. The dataset comprised deeply sampled blood TCRbeta repertoires from subjects exposed to, actively infected with, or recovered from COVID-19. The repertoires were made available in a free public database intended to serve as a resource for research on the immune response to SARS-CoV-2. Samples were obtained from the ongoing ImmuneRACE study (first 160 participants) and from 1,254 subjects provided by 6 global collaborators.

The investigation overall reported the following: Clinical and demographic metadata were provided uncurated, with the amount varying by source and participant.

Sequencing was done on a sample of peripheral blood. In this chain, TRBV28 is recombined with TRBJ1-1, with no confidently assigned D gene. The clonotype was recovered from a woman in her 50s with COVID-19, enrolled during active disease. The sequence in DNA is TGTGCCAGCTTAGGGCTACGGAGGACTGAAGCTTTCTTT. This yields the protein CASLGLRRTEAFF.